This TCR beta chain was sequenced in a study of blood T cell repertoires in COVID-19. The wider study: Some COVID-19 samples were acute and others convalescent; all came from the United States, Italy and Spain. The analysed material was cDNA or gDNA that came from T cells, B-cell-depleted T cells, or PBMCs.

As processed by the authors: Researchers report that nucleated cell counts were estimated from reference gene primer amplification. TCRdb's copy holds only in-frame clones and misses some; the assay was immunoSEQ multiplex PCR. V and J calls and clone size are as listed in that table; D and trimming were resolved from the DNA. This table holds some 380,000 clones, more than 75% found once. The CDR3 totals 14 residues. V shed 1 base and J shed 8 bases, with 14 bases lying between them. Germline V gives CDR1 SEHNR, CDR2 FQNEAQ (reference sequence). The TCR comes from a human donor with acute or convalescent COVID-19. The donor label of this sample is uncertain. The specimen was peripheral blood. The J gene is TRBJ1-2, the V gene TRBV7-9; tentatively, D is TRBD1 (5 bases). The CDR3 is CASSLGTPVWGYTF. DNA of the CDR3: TGTGCCAGCAGCTTAGGGACACCCGTTTGGGGCTACACCTTC.